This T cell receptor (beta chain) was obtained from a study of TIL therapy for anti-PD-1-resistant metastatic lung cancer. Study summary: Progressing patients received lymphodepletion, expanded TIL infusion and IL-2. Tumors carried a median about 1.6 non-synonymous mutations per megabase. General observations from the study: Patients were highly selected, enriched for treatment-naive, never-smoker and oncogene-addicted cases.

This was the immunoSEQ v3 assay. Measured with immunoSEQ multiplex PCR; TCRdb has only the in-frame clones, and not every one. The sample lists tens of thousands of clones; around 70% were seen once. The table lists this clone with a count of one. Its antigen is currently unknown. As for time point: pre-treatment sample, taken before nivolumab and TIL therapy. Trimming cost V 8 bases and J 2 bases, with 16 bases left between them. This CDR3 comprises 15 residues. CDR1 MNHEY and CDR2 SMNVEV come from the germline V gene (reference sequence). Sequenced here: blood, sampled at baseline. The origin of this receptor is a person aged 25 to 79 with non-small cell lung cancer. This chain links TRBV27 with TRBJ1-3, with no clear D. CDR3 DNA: TGTGCCAGCGGTCGGGCTTTCTCCCCTGGAAACACCATATATTTT. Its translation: CASGRAFSPGNTIYF.